This T cell receptor (beta chain) stems from a study of beta chain features in type 1 diabetes. Findings and limits, study-wide: Researchers cautioned that cDNA sequencing could over-represent cells with high TCR expression. Junctions at VDJ sites from type 1 diabetes patients had fewer insertions and more deletions. Moderate but significant shortening of TCRB CDR3s was recorded in all four CD4+ subsets from Type 1 diabetes patients.

cDNA synthesis used the whole RNA isolate, giving expressed TCRB sequences. An average roughly 3.6 million reads came from naive, central memory and regulatory T cell samples. Libraries were prepared by immunoSEQ multiplex PCR; TCRdb keeps only in-frame clonotypes and omits some of them. The sample includes 500,000 to 650,000 clones, around 12% of them seen just once. CD45RO/CCR7/CD25/CD127/CD95/CD27 staining was used to isolate CD4+ naive, central memory, regulatory and stem cell-like memory cells by sorting. This clone was counted only a few times. Its target is not known. Germline V gene sequence: CDR1 MDHEN, CDR2 SYDVKM. The CDR3 loop spans 17 amino acids. J was trimmed by 3 bases and V by 4 bases; bases with no gene match: 11.

The gene calls are TRBV28 and TRBJ2-1; 8 bases are shared with TRBD2. The receptor's source is a man aged 25-45 years with type 1 diabetes. The sample taken for sequencing was naive CD4+ T cells from blood. The DNA of the CDR3 is TGTGCCAGCAGTTCAACCCCGGGGGGGGCTAACTACAATGAGCAGTTCTTC. This codes for CASSSTPGGANYNEQFF.